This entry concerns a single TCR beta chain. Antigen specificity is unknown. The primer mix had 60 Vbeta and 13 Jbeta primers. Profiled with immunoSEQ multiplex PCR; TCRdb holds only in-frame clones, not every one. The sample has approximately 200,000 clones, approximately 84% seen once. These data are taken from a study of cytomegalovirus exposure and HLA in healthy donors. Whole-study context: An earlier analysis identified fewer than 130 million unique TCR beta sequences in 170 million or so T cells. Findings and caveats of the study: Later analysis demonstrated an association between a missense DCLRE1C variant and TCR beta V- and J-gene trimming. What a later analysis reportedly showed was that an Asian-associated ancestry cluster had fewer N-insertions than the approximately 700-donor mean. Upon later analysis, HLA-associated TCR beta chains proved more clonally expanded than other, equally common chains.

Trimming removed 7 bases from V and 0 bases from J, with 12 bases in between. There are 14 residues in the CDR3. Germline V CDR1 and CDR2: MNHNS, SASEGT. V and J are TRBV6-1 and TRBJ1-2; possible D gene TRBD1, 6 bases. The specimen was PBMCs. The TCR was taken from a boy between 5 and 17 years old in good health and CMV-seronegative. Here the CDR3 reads CASTGTPANYGYTF. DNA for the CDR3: TGTGCCAGCACGGGGACACCAGCTAACTATGGCTACACCTTC.